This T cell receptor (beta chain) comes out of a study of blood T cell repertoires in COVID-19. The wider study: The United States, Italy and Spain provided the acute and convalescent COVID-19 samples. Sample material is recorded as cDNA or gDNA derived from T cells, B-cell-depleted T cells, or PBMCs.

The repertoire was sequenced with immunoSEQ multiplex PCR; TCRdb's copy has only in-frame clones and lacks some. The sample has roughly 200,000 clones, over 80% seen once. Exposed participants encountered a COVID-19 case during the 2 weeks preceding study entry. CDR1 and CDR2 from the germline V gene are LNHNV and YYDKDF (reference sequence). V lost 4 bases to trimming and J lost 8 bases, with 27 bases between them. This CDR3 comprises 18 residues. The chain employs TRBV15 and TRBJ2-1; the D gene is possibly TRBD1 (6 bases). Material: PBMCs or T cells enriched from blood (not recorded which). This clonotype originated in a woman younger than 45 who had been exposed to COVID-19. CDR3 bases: TGTGCCACCAGCATTAAAATAGGGGGTCGTATCTTGCAGGATGAGCAGTTCTTC. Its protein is CATSIKIGGRILQDEQFF. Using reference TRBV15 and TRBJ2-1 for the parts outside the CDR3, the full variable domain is DAMVIQNPRYQVTQFGKPVTLSCSQTLNHNVMYWYQQKSSQAPKLLFHYYDKDFNNEADTPDNFQSRRPNTSFCFLDIRSPGLGDTAMYLCATSIKIGGRILQDEQFFGPGTRLTVL.